This entry lists 20 T cell receptor beta chains sequenced from one sample in a study of blood T cell repertoires in COVID-19. Using immunoSEQ multiplex PCR, the repertoire was profiled, and TCRdb retains in-frame clones only, with some absent. The sample has approximately 99,000 clones; around 90% are singletons. Sequencing input: peripheral blood. The receptors were gathered from a human donor in a cohort sampled during active COVID-19.

V and J are TRBV2 and TRBJ1-6; 9 bases match TRBD1. Germline V gene sequence: CDR1 SNHLY, CDR2 FYNNEI. V lost 6 bases to trimming and J lost 7 bases; unmatched junction nucleotides: 4. This CDR3 contains 14 residues. The CDR3 DNA is TGTGCCAGCAGCTTGGGACAGGGCAATTCACCCCTCCACTTT. It codes for CASSLGQGNSPLHF.

V usage is TRBV4-1 and J usage is TRBJ2-3, with unresolved D. V shed 1 base and J shed 4 bases, with 12 bases lying between them. Germline V gene data show CDR1 as MGHRA and CDR2 as YSYEKL. The CDR3 spans 15 residues. CDR3 protein: CASSQVTAFADTQYF. The CDR3 DNA follows: TGCGCCAGCAGCCAAGTAACAGCCTTTGCAGATACGCAGTATTTT.

The J gene is TRBJ2-3, the V gene TRBV5-6, with D tentatively TRBD2 (6 bases). The length of the CDR3 is 16 residues. Germline loops: CDR1 SGHDT, CDR2 YYEEEE. Trimming removed 2 bases from V and 1 base from J, with 14 bases in between. The CDR3 region has the DNA TGTGCCAGCAGCTTTCCGTTGTGGGGGGGCACAGATACGCAGTATTTT. The encoded protein is CASSFPLWGGTDTQYF.

The chain couples TRBV10-3 to TRBJ2-1; TRBD2 matches at 7 bases. Germline V gene lookup returns CDR1 ENHRY and CDR2 SYGVKD. The V segment lost 3 bases and the J segment 3 bases; nucleotides outside the gene matches: 26. This CDR3 region has 22 residues. Here the CDR3 reads CAISDPGGVGGRAGANYNEQFF. CDR3 in DNA: TGTGCCATCAGTGACCCCGGTGGGGTGGGAGGGCGGGCGGGAGCAAACTACAATGAGCAGTTCTTC.

The V call is TRBV28, the J call TRBJ1-1; D might be TRBD1 (5 bases). CDR3 length equals 13 residues. The V gene lost 2 bases and the J gene lost 1 base, with 5 bases spanning the gap. Germline V gene lookup returns CDR1 MDHEN and CDR2 SYDVKM. CDR3 sequence: CASSLRGNTEAFF. Written as DNA, the CDR3 is TGTGCCAGCAGTTTAAGGGGGAACACTGAAGCTTTCTTT.

The rearrangement uses TRBV5-6 and TRBJ1-6; maybe TRBD1 (5 bases). V lost 0 bases and J 4 bases, leaving 14 bases between the germline ends. The germline V gene has CDR1 SGHDT and CDR2 YYEEEE. The CDR3 extends over 17 amino acids. The CDR3 reads CASSLGQPYYYNSPLHF. CDR3 nucleotide sequence: TGTGCCAGCAGCTTGGGACAGCCCTACTATTATAATTCACCCCTCCACTTT.

This clone has a single count. V usage is TRBV19 and J usage is TRBJ1-1; 7 positions agree with TRBD1. Trimming at V came to 2 bases and at J to 3 bases, leaving 6 bases not matched to a gene. Germline-derived CDR1 and CDR2 are LNHDA and SQIVND (reference sequence). This CDR3 comprises 15 residues. The CDR3 sequence: CASSISGGRHTEAFF. The CDR3 DNA sequence: TGTGCCAGTAGTATATCAGGGGGTAGGCACACTGAAGCTTTCTTT. The full variable domain, rest sourced from reference TRBV19 and TRBJ1-1, is DGGITQSPKYLFRKEGQNVTLSCEQNLNHDAMYWYRQDPGQGLRLIYYSQIVNDFQKGDIAEGYSVSREKKESFPLTVTSAQKNPTAFYLCASSISGGRHTEAFFGQGTRLTVV.

This chain connects TRBV9 to TRBJ1-1, with D possibly being TRBD1 (5 bases). From germline, CDR1 is SGDLS and CDR2 YYNGEE. Trimming left V 0 bases short and J 9 bases short, with 12 bases between. The CDR3 runs to 13 residues. DNA of the CDR3: TGTGCCAGCAGCGTAGAAGGGGCCCGACAAGCTTTCTTT. It translates to CASSVEGARQAFF.

The chain carries TRBV3-1 (or the pseudogene TRBV3-2) and TRBJ2-6, with D possibly being TRBD2 (6 bases). The V end lost 3 bases, the J end lost 3 bases, and 9 bases lay between the germline ends. Per the germline V gene, CDR1 is LGHDT and CDR2 is YNNKEL (reference sequence). The CDR3 covers 15 residues. The CDR3 nucleotides are TGTGCCAGCAGCCACGGGAGACTTGGGGCCAACGTCCTGACTTTC. Residues: CASSHGRLGANVLTF.

The CDR3 spells CASRSFSGQASNQPQHF. The CDR3 DNA sequence: TGTGCCAGTAGGTCATTTTCGGGACAGGCTAGCAATCAGCCCCAGCATTTT. V gene TRBV19 combines with J gene TRBJ1-5, with TRBD1 matching 8 bases. CDR3 length equals 17 residues. Trimming cost V 6 bases and J 0 bases; bases outside gene matches: 10. Germline V gene data show CDR1 as LNHDA and CDR2 as SQIVND (reference sequence).

The gene calls are TRBV6-6 and TRBJ1-1; 8 nucleotides agree with TRBD1. With V trimmed by 2 bases and J by 6 bases, 2 bases remained unmatched. CDR1 MNHNY and CDR2 SVGAGI come from the germline V gene (reference sequence). CDR3 length: 13 residues. CDR3 bases: TGTGCCAGCAGTTACGGGACAGGCCCTGAAGCTTTCTTT. It codes for CASSYGTGPEAFF.

The rearrangement links TRBV7-3 to TRBJ2-2; TRBD2 matches 8 bases. From germline, CDR1 is SGHTA and CDR2 FQGTGA. The J segment lost 2 bases and the V segment lost 5 bases, leaving 10 bases of the junction unmatched. The CDR3 spans 17 residues. CDR3 nucleotide sequence: TGTGCCAGCAGCCCCCGGGGCGGGGGGATAAACACCGGGGAGCTGTTTTTT. It encodes CASSPRGGGINTGELFF.

The chain recombines TRBV4-1 with TRBJ1-1; D is perhaps TRBD1 (6 bases). V was trimmed by 0 bases and J by 1 base, leaving 9 bases between them. The V gene's germline CDR1 is MGHRA and CDR2 YSYEKL. The CDR3 sequence is 15 residues long. The CDR3 reads CASSQDMTGNTEAFF. The CDR3 coding sequence is TGCGCCAGCAGCCAAGATATGACAGGGAACACTGAAGCTTTCTTT.

The chain recombines TRBV5-1 with TRBJ2-3, with D maybe TRBD2 (6 bases). Trimming shortened V by 0 bases and J by 2 bases, and 13 bases separated the two germline ends. The CDR3 contains 16 residues. Germline V gene lookup returns CDR1 SGHRS and CDR2 YFSETQ. The CDR3 nucleotides are TGCGCCAGCAGCTTGGTGGTTGCGGGAACCACAGATACGCAGTATTTT. It is translated as CASSLVVAGTTDTQYF.

This chain joins TRBV5-1 and TRBJ2-5; 7 nucleotides align to TRBD1. Germline CDR1 SGHRS, CDR2 YFSETQ. The junction had 2 bases not matched to a gene; V was cut back by 1 base and J by 2 bases. This CDR3 is built from 14 residues. The CDR3 here is CASSLRDRQETQYF. The CDR3 region has the DNA TGCGCCAGCAGCTTGCGGGACAGACAAGAGACCCAGTACTTC.

V usage is TRBV10-2 and J usage is TRBJ2-7; 7 bases match TRBD2. V trimming: 8 bases; J trimming: 3 bases; junction bases outside the gene matches: 10. The CDR3 is 14 amino acids. Germline loops: CDR1 WSHSY, CDR2 SAAADI. CDR3 loop: CASSLPGGSYEQYF. The CDR3 nucleotides read TGCGCCAGCTCCCTTCCCGGGGGGAGCTACGAGCAGTACTTC.

To note about this clone: Other DNA variants within this sample encode the same CDR3. The chain recombines TRBV10-3 with TRBJ2-5, with 7 bases identical to TRBD1. The germline gives CDR1 ENHRY, CDR2 SYGVKD. The junction had 16 bases not matched to a gene; V was cut back by 4 bases and J by 5 bases. The CDR3 sequence is 17 residues long. CDR3 coding DNA: TGTGCCATCAGTGGGTCACTGTTAGGTCCCAGGGGGGAGACCCAGTACTTC. Protein: CAISGSLLGPRGETQYF.

This sequence joins TRBV7-9 and TRBJ2-7, with TRBD2 identical over 7 bases. V dropped 5 bases and J dropped 7; count of bases not matched to a gene: 14. Germline CDR1 reads SEHNR; CDR2 reads FQNEAQ (reference sequence). The CDR3 loop spans 15 amino acids. CDR3 amino acids: CASSGPGAGVREQYF. In DNA, the CDR3 is TGTGCCAGCAGCGGCCCCGGGGCGGGGGTTAGGGAGCAGTACTTC.

The chain uses TRBV6-5 and TRBJ1-2, with a tentative D call TRBD1 (5 bases). The germline CDR1 and CDR2 sequences are MNHEY and SVGAGI. With 2 bases removed from V and 14 bases from J, the gap between germline ends came to 18 bases. The CDR3 runs 13 residues. The CDR3 loop reads CASSYLGGAGSTF. In DNA, the CDR3 is TGTGCCAGCAGTTACCTCGGAGGGGCGGGGTCGACCTTC.

The chain uses TRBV5-1 and TRBJ2-5; 7 bases agree with TRBD1. CDR1 and CDR2 from the germline V gene are SGHRS and YFSETQ. This CDR3 comprises 15 residues. The V segment lost 4 bases and the J segment 2 bases; nucleotides outside the gene matches: 8. CDR3 sequence reads: CASSIPTGWQETQYF. The CDR3, as DNA: TGCGCCAGCAGCATCCCGACAGGGTGGCAAGAGACCCAGTACTTC.